The present entry profiles one T cell receptor beta chain with its context. This sample is drawn from a study of shared clonotypes between healthy human individuals. In germline, CDR1 is SGHNT, CDR2 YENEEA. The CDR3 totals 15 residues. The V gene end was trimmed by 3 bases and the J gene end by 1 base; junction bases not matched to a gene: 5. Clones were read by immunoSEQ multiplex PCR, and TCRdb kept only the in-frame ones, dropping some. Among 1.6 million or so clones listed, over 95% were seen once. This chain connects TRBV11-3 to TRBJ1-1; TRBD1 matches at 7 bases. The sample comprised naive CD4+ T cells sorted from blood. Subset in this sample: CD45RA+ positively selected. The receptor was derived from a man aged 25-45 years in good health. The DNA of the CDR3 is TGTGCCAGCAGCTTGACAGGGCAAAAGAACACTGAAGCTTTCTTT. This translates into CASSLTGQKNTEAFF.